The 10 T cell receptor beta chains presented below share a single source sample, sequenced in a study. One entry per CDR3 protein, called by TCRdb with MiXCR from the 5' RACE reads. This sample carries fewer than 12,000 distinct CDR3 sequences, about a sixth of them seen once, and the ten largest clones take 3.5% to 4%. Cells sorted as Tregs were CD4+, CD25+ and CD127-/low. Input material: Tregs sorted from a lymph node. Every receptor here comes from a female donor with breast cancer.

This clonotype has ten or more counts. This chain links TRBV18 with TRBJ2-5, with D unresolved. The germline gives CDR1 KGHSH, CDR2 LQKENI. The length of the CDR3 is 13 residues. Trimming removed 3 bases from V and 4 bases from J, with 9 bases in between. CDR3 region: CASSPSARETQYF. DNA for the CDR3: TGTGCCAGCTCACCGTCGGCACGAGAGACCCAGTACTTC.

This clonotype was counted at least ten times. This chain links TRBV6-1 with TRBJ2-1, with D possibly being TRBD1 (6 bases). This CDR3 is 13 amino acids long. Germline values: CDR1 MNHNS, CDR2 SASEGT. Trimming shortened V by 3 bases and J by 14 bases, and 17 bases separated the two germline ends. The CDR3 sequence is CASSDGTHRGKFF. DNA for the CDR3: TGTGCCAGCAGTGATGGGACACACAGAGGGAAGTTCTTC.

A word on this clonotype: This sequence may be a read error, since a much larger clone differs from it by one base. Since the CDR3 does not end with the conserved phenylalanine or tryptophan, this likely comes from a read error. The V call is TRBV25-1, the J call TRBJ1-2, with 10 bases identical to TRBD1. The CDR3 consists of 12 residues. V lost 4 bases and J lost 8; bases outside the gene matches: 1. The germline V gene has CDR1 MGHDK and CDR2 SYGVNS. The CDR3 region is CASSGDRGGYTV. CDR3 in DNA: TGTGCCAGCAGTGGGGACAGGGGAGGCTACACCGTC.

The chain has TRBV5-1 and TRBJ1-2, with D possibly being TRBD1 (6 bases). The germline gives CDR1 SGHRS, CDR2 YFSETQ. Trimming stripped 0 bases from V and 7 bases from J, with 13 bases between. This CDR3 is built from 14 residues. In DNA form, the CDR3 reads TGCGCCAGCAGCTTGGACGGGGGGCCTTCTGGCTACACCTTC. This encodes CASSLDGGPSGYTF.

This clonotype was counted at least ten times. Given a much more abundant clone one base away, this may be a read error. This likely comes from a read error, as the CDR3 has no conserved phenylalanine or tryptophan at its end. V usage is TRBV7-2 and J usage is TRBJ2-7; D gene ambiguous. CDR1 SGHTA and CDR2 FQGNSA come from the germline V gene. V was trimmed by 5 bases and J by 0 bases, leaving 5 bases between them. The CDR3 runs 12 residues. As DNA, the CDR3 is TGTGCCAGCAGCACCTACTCCTACGAGCAGTACCTC. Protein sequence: CASSTYSYEQYL.

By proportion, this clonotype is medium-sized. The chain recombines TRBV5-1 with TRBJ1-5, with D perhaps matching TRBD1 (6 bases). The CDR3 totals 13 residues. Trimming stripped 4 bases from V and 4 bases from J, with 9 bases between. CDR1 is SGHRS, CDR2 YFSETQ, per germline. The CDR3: CASSPGQNQPQHF. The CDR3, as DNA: TGCGCCAGCAGCCCCGGACAGAATCAGCCCCAGCATTTT.

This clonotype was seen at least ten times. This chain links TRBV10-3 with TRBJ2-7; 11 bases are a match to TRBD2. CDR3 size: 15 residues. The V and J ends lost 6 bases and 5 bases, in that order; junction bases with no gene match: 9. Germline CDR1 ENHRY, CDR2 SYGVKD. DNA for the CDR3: TGTGCCATCAGGGCCCTAGCGGGAGGTTCTAACGAGCAGTACTTC. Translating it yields CAIRALAGGSNEQYF.

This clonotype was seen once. CDR3 loop: CASSSVGNTEAFF. The CDR3 region has the DNA TGTGCCAGCAGCTCGGTGGGGAACACTGAAGCTTTCTTT. V usage is TRBV7-8 and J usage is TRBJ1-1; D unclear. Germline V CDR1 and CDR2: SGHVS, FQNEAQ. The CDR3 is made up of 13 amino acids. Trimming shortened V by 4 bases and J by 1 base, and 7 bases separated the two germline ends.

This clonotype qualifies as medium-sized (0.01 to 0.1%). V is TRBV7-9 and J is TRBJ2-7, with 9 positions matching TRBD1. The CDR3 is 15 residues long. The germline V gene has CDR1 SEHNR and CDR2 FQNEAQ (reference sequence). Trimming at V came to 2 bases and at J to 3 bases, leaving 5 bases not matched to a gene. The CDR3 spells CASSLPSTGGYEQYF. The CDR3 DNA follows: TGTGCCAGCAGCTTACCCTCGACAGGGGGCTACGAGCAGTACTTC.

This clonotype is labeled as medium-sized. The DNA for the CDR3 is TGTGCCAGCAGCCCCCTCAAGAGGGGCGCTGAAGCTTTCTTT. Translating it yields CASSPLKRGAEAFF. This sequence joins TRBV3-1 and TRBJ1-1; TRBD1 is a possible D gene (5 bases). CDR1 and CDR2 from the germline V gene are LGHDT and YNNKEL (reference sequence). The CDR3 is 14 amino acids. The V end lost 4 bases, the J end lost 6 bases, and 15 bases lay between the germline ends.